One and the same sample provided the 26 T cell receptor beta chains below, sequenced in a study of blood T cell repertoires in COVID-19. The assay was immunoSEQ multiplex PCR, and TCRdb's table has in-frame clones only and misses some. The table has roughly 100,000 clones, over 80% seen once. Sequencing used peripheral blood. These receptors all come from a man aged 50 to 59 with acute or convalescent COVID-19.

Written as DNA, the CDR3 is TGTGCCAGCTCCCGAGTGGGGGGGGCAGATACGCAGTATTTT. Protein: CASSRVGGADTQYF. The chain is built from TRBV19 and TRBJ2-3; TRBD2 matches at 7 bases. Germline values: CDR1 LNHDA, CDR2 SQIVND (reference sequence). This CDR3 comprises 14 residues. The V segment lost 9 bases and the J segment 4 bases; nucleotides outside the gene matches: 10.

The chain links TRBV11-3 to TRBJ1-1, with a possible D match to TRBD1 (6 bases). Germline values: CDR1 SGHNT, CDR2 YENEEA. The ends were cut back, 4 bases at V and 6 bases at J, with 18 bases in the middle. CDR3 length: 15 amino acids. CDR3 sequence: CASSSSPTRGSEAFF. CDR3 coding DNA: TGTGCCAGCAGCTCATCCCCTACCAGGGGTTCTGAAGCTTTCTTT.

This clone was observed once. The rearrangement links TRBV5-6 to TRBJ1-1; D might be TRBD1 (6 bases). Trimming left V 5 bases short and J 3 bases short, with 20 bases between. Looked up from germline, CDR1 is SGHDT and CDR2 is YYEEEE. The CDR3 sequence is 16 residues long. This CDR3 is CASRGTISNLDTEAFF. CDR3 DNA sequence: TGTGCCAGCAGGGGGACAATTTCAAATCTGGACACTGAAGCTTTCTTT.

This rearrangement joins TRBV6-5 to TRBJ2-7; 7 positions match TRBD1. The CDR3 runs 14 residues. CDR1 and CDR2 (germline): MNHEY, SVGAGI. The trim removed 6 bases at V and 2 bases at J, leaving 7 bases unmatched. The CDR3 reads CASSNRGPPYEQYF. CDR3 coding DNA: TGTGCCAGCAGCAACAGGGGTCCACCCTACGAGCAGTACTTC.

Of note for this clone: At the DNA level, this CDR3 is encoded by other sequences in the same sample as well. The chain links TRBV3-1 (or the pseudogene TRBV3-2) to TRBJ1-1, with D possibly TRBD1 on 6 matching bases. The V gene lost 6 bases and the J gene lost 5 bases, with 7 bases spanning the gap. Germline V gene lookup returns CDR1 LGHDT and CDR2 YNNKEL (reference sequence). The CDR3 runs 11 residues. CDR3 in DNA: TGTGCCAGCAGAGGGGGTACTGAAGCTTTCTTT. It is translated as CASRGGTEAFF.

CDR3 coding DNA: TGTGCCAGCAGTTACTCCGAACTAGCCTACGAGCAGTACTTC. Its protein is CASSYSELAYEQYF. The chain is built from TRBV6-5 and TRBJ2-7; TRBD2 is a possible D gene (5 bases). The CDR3 sequence is 14 residues long. The V gene lost 0 bases and the J gene lost 2 bases, with 8 bases spanning the gap. CDR1 and CDR2 from the germline V gene are MNHEY and SVGAGI.

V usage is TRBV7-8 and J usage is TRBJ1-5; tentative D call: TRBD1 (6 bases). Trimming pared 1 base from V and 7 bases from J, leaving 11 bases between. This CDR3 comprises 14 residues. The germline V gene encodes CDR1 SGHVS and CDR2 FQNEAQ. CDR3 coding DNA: TGTGCCAGCAGCTTAGGCAGGGGAGGGCAGCCCCAGCATTTT. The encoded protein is CASSLGRGGQPQHF.

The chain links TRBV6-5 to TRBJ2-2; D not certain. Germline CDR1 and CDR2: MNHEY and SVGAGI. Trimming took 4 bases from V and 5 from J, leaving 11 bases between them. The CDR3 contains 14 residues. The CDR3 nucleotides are TGTGCCAGCAGTTTACCCATGCGTACCGGGGAGCTGTTTTTT. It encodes CASSLPMRTGELFF.

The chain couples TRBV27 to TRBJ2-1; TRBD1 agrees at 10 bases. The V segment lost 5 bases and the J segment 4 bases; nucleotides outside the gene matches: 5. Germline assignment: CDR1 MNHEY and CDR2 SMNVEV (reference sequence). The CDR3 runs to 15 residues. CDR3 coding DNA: TGTGCCAGCAGTCCAGGGACAGGGGTATACAATGAGCAGTTCTTC. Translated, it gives CASSPGTGVYNEQFF.

CDR3 nucleotide sequence: TGTGCCAGCAGCCCTAGCCTTGAGCAGTTCTTC. It specifies CASSPSLEQFF. The chain is built from TRBV2 and TRBJ2-1, with TRBD2 as a possible D gene (5 bases). V shed 6 bases and J shed 9 bases, with 9 bases lying between them. Germline V lookup: CDR1 SNHLY, CDR2 FYNNEI. CDR3 length: 11 amino acids.

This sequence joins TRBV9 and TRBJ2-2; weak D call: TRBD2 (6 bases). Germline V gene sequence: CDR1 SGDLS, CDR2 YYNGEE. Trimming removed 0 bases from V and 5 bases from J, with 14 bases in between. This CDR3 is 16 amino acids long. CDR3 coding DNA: TGTGCCAGCAGCGTAGGAGGAGGGATTGGGACCGGGGAGCTGTTTTTT. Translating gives CASSVGGGIGTGELFF.

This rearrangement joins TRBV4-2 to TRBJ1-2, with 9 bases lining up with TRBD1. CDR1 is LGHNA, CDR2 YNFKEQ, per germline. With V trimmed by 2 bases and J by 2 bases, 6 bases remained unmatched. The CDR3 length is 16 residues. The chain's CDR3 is CASSQSEGQGNYGYTF. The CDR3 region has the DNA TGTGCCAGCAGCCAATCGGAGGGACAGGGAAACTATGGCTACACCTTC.

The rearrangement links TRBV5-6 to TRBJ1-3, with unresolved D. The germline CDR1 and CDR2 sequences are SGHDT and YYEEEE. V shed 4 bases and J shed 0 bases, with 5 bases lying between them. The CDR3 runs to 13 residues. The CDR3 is CASSPYSGNTIYF. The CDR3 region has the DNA TGTGCCAGCAGCCCCTACTCTGGAAACACCATATATTTT.

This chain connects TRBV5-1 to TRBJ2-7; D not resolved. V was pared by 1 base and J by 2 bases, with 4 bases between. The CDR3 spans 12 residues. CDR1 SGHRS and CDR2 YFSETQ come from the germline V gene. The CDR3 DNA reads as TGCGCCAGCAGCTTGCCTGCCTACGAGCAGTACTTC. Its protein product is CASSLPAYEQYF.

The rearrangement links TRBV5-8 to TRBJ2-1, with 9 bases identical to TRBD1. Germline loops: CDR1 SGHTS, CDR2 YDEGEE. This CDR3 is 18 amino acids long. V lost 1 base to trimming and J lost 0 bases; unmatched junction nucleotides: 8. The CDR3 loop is CASSLWTGASSSYNEQFF. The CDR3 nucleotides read TGTGCCAGCAGCTTGTGGACAGGGGCCTCAAGCTCCTACAATGAGCAGTTCTTC.

CDR3 sequence: CASSARQGGTEAFF. In nucleotides, the CDR3 is TGTGCCAGCAGTGCAAGACAGGGTGGGACTGAAGCTTTCTTT. J is TRBJ1-1 and V is TRBV2, with 7 bases lining up with TRBD1. CDR1 is SNHLY, CDR2 FYNNEI, per germline. The CDR3 runs 14 residues. The trim removed 4 bases at V and 5 bases at J, leaving 7 bases unmatched.

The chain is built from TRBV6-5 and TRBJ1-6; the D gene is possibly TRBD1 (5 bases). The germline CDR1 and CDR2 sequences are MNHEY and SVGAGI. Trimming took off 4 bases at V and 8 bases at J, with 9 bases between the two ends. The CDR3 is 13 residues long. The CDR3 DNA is TGTGCCAGCAGTTCAGGGAAGTATTCACCCCTCCACTTT. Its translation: CASSSGKYSPLHF.

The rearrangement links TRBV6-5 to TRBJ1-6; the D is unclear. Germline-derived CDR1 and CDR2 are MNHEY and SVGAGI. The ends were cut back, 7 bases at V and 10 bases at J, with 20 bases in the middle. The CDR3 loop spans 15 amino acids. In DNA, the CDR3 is TGTGCCAGCACCTCAAACCCCAGAATGTGGTCACCCCTCCACTTT. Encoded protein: CASTSNPRMWSPLHF.

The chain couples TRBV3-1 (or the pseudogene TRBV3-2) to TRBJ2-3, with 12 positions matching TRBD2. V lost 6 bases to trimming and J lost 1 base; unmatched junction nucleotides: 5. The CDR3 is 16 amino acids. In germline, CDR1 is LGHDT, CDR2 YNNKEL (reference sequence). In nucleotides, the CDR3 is TGTGCCAGCAGGAAGACTAGCGGGGGACGCACAGATACGCAGTATTTT. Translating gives CASRKTSGGRTDTQYF.

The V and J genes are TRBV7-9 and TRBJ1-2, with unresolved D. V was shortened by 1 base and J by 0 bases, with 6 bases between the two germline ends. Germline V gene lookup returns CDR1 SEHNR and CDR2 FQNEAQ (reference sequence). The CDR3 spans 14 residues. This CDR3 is CASSLEQSNYGYTF. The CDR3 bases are TGTGCCAGCAGCTTAGAACAGTCTAACTATGGCTACACCTTC.

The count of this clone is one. The CDR3 spells CASSLGAGEPYEQYF. The CDR3 nucleotides read TGTGCCAGCAGCTTGGGGGCAGGGGAACCCTACGAGCAGTACTTC. This chain connects TRBV5-4 to TRBJ2-7; D possibly corresponds to TRBD1 (6 bases). The CDR3 runs to 15 residues. V lost 0 bases and J 2 bases, leaving 12 bases between the germline ends. Germline V lookup: CDR1 SGHNT, CDR2 YYREEE (reference sequence).

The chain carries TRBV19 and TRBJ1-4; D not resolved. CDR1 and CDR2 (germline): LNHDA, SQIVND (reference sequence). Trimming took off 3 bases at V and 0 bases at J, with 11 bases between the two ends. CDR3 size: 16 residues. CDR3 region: CASSIWPDPTNEKLFF. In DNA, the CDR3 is TGTGCCAGTAGTATTTGGCCAGATCCAACTAATGAAAAACTGTTTTTT.

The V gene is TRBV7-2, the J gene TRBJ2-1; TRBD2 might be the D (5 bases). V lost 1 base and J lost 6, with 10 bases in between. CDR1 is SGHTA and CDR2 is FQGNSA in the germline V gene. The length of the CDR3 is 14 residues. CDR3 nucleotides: TGTGCCAGCAGCTTAGACCTGGGAGCCAATGAGCAGTTCTTC. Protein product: CASSLDLGANEQFF.

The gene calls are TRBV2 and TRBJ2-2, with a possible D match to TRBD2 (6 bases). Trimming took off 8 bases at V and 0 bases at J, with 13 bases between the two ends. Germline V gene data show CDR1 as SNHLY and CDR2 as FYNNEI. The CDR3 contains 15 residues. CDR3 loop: CASGGSYPNTGELFF. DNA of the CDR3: TGTGCCAGCGGGGGGAGCTATCCGAACACCGGGGAGCTGTTTTTT.

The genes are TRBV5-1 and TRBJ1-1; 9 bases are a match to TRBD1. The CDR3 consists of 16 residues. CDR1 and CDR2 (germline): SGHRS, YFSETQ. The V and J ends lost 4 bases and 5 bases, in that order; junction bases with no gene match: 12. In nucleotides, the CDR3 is TGCGCCAGCAGCCCCTCTGCGGGACAGGGACTGACTGAAGCTTTCTTT. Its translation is CASSPSAGQGLTEAFF.

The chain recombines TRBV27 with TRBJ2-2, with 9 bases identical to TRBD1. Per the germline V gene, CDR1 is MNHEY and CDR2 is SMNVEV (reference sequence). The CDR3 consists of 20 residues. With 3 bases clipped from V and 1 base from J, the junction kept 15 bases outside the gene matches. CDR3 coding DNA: TGTGCCAGCAGTTTTTCGGGACGACAGGGGGAGGGAAAGAACACCGGGGAGCTGTTTTTT. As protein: CASSFSGRQGEGKNTGELFF.